This is a list of T cell receptor beta chains from one sample in a study of T cell responses to AZD1222 COVID-19 vaccine. Sequencing used immunoSEQ multiplex PCR; TCRdb keeps in-frame clones, though not all of them. Here the sample spans 65,000 to 90,000 clones, 86% being singletons. The sequencing used peripheral blood, collected on day 0 of AZD1222 vaccination. These receptors all come from an adult in good health. The CDR3 runs from the conserved cysteine through the conserved F or W. D genes are given only for firm matches. A row's size may be missing; if present it is once, few, many or a size class.

D | J | V | size | CDR3 | DNA
- | TRBJ1-1 | TRBV30 | - | CAWSVRMGRGAEAFF | TGTGCCTGGAGTGTTCGGATGGGCAGGGGCGCTGAAGCTTTCTTT
TRBD1 | TRBJ1-2 | TRBV10-3 | - | CAISEGQGEYGYTF | TGTGCCATCAGTGAGGGACAGGGAGAGTATGGCTACACCTTC
- | TRBJ1-2 | TRBV10-1 | - | CASMRHNYGYTF | TGCGCCAGCATGCGACATAACTATGGCTACACCTTC
TRBD2 | TRBJ2-3 | TRBV27 | - | CASRGLAPADTQYF | TGTGCCAGCAGGGGACTAGCCCCTGCAGATACGCAGTATTTT
TRBD1 | TRBJ1-1 | TRBV25-1 | - | CASRAGGLNTEAFF | TGTGCCAGCAGAGCAGGGGGTTTGAACACTGAAGCTTTCTTT
- | TRBJ2-7 | TRBV18 | - | CASSPSGGSWGHYEQYF | TGTGCCAGCTCACCTTCGGGTGGGTCGTGGGGGCACTACGAGCAGTACTTC
TRBD1 | TRBJ2-3 | TRBV7-8 | - | CASSSGTGGEDTQYF | TGTGCCAGCAGCAGTGGGACAGGGGGTGAGGATACGCAGTATTTT
- | TRBJ2-5 | TRBV5-6 | - | CASSFRGPTAQTQYF | TGTGCCAGCAGCTTCCGCGGGCCTACAGCACAGACCCAGTACTTC
- | TRBJ2-2 | TRBV19 | - | CASRLGGTGELFF | TGTGCCAGTAGATTGGGCGGGACCGGGGAGCTGTTTTTT
- | TRBJ2-3 | TRBV25-1 | - | CASSDFRLASTDTQYF | TGTGCCAGCAGTGACTTCCGGCTAGCCAGCACAGATACGCAGTATTTT
TRBD2 | TRBJ2-1 | TRBV12-5 | - | CASGFSSGRANEQFF | TGTGCTAGTGGTTTTAGCAGCGGGAGGGCCAATGAGCAGTTCTTC
- | TRBJ1-1 | TRBV15 | - | CATSRARQAEAFF | TGTGCCACCAGCAGAGCTAGGCAGGCTGAAGCTTTCTTT
- | TRBJ2-7 | TRBV19 | - | CASSRDHEGTYEQYF | TGTGCCAGTAGTCGTGACCATGAGGGGACCTACGAGCAGTACTTC
- | TRBJ1-2 | TRBV30 | - | CAWKSKGSYGYTF | TGTGCCTGGAAAAGTAAAGGGAGCTATGGCTACACCTTC
- | TRBJ1-5 | TRBV30 | - | CAWSVIYNQPQHF | TGTGCCTGGAGTGTAATATACAATCAGCCCCAGCATTTT
- | TRBJ1-2 | TRBV29-1 | once | CSVEDLGRRKLSSYGYTF | TGCAGCGTTGAAGATCTAGGTCGGCGAAAGCTTTCCTCCTATGGCTACACCTTC
TRBD1 | TRBJ1-2 | TRBV4-2 | once | CASSTTRQGGGYGYTF | TGTGCCAGCAGCACCACCCGACAGGGCGGGGGCTATGGCTACACCTTC
TRBD1 | TRBJ2-7 | TRBV28 | - | CASSLGSTGGRLWTLNFPYEQYF | TGTGCCAGCAGTTTAGGTTCGACAGGGGGCCGACTGTGGACCCTGAATTTCCCCTACGAGCAGTACTTC
- | TRBJ1-4 | TRBV20-1 | - | CSASSQFNEKLFF | TGCAGTGCTAGTTCACAGTTCAATGAAAAACTGTTTTTT
- | TRBJ1-3 | TRBV19 | - | CASKADATSGNTIYF | TGTGCCAGTAAGGCAGATGCCACCTCTGGAAACACCATATATTTT
- | TRBJ2-7 | TRBV11-2 | - | CASSEGGYEQYF | TGTGCCAGCAGCGAGGGGGGGTACGAGCAGTACTTC
TRBD1 | TRBJ2-7 | TRBV6-6 | once | CASSQGQSYEQYF | TGTGCCAGCAGCCAGGGACAGAGCTACGAGCAGTACTTC
- | TRBJ2-2 | TRBV12-3/TRBV12-4 | few | CASRRLNTGELFF | TGTGCCAGCAGGAGGCTGAACACCGGGGAGCTGTTTTTT
TRBD2 | TRBJ2-3 | TRBV7-9 | - | CASSPTGGSLPDTQYF | TGTGCCAGCAGCCCGACGGGGGGTAGTTTACCAGATACGCAGTATTTT
- | TRBJ1-1 | TRBV7-9 | - | CASSTMTGEAFF | TGTGCCAGCAGCACGATGACAGGTGAAGCTTTCTTT
- | TRBJ2-7 | TRBV4-3 | - | CASSQEWAGGSYEQYF | TGCGCCAGCAGCCAAGAATGGGCAGGAGGTAGCTACGAGCAGTACTTC
TRBD2 | TRBJ2-1 | TRBV14 | - | CASSQPTSGGYNEQFF | TGTGCCAGCAGCCAACCTACTAGCGGCGGGTACAATGAGCAGTTCTTC
TRBD2 | TRBJ2-2 | TRBV6-2/TRBV6-3 | - | CASSTDRLAGGSNAGELFF | TGTGCCAGCAGTACCGACCGACTAGCGGGGGGGTCTAATGCCGGGGAGCTGTTTTTT
TRBD2 | TRBJ2-1 | TRBV10-1 | - | CASSISGGSSYNEQFF | TGCGCCAGCAGCATTAGCGGGGGGAGCTCCTACAATGAGCAGTTCTTC
- | TRBJ1-3 | TRBV6-5 | - | CATGQLTGNTIYF | TGTGCCACCGGACAGCTGACTGGAAACACCATATATTTT
- | TRBJ2-1 | TRBV24-1 | - | CATSDWLGRGEQFF | TGTGCCACCAGTGATTGGCTCGGGAGAGGTGAGCAGTTCTTC
- | TRBJ2-7 | TRBV5-1 | - | CASSLFPAGVVDEQYF | TGCGCCAGCAGCTTGTTCCCCGCAGGGGTGGTCGACGAGCAGTACTTC
- | TRBJ2-4 | TRBV27 | - | CASSLAREGKNIQYF | TGTGCCAGCAGTTTGGCCCGTGAGGGCAAAAACATTCAGTACTTC
TRBD2 | TRBJ2-3 | TRBV29-1 | - | CSVASGGVTDTQYF | TGCAGCGTGGCTAGCGGGGGGGTCACAGATACGCAGTATTTT
- | TRBJ2-2 | TRBV29-1 | - | CSILREYTGELFF | TGCAGCATCCTTAGGGAATACACCGGGGAGCTGTTTTTT
TRBD1 | TRBJ1-3 | TRBV19 | - | CASSPTQGASSGNTIYF | TGTGCCAGTAGTCCAACTCAGGGGGCCTCCTCTGGAAACACCATATATTTT
TRBD1 | TRBJ1-2 | TRBV16 | - | CASSPTGGRDYGYTF | TGTGCCAGCAGCCCCACAGGGGGCAGAGACTATGGCTACACCTTC
- | TRBJ1-2 | TRBV19 | - | CASSRPTGLSYGYTF | TGTGCCAGTAGTAGACCGACGGGTCTGTCCTATGGCTACACCTTC
TRBD1 | TRBJ1-2 | TRBV2 | few | CASSSRDRGYTF | TGTGCCAGCAGCTCCCGGGACAGGGGCTACACCTTC
- | TRBJ1-3 | TRBV3-1/TRBV3-2 | - | CASSQPGPRGNTIYF | TGTGCCAGCAGCCAGCCTGGACCCCGTGGAAACACCATATATTTT
- | TRBJ2-1 | TRBV5-6 | - | CASSWRGRGNEQFF | TGTGCCAGCAGCTGGAGGGGACGGGGGAATGAGCAGTTCTTC
- | TRBJ1-2 | TRBV28 | - | CASRVTTGNYGYTF | TGTGCCAGCAGGGTCACTACAGGGAACTATGGCTACACCTTC
TRBD1 | TRBJ2-1 | TRBV12-5 | - | CASGLAISGTGDYNEQFF | TGTGCTAGTGGTTTGGCCATTTCGGGGACAGGCGATTACAATGAGCAGTTCTTC
TRBD1 | TRBJ1-1 | TRBV27 | - | CASSSPWGTGRNTEAFF | TGTGCCAGCAGTTCACCTTGGGGGACAGGGAGGAACACTGAAGCTTTCTTT
TRBD1 | TRBJ2-2 | TRBV5-1 | few | CASSPDRGGTGELFF | TGCGCCAGCAGCCCCGACAGGGGTGGGACCGGGGAGCTGTTTTTT
TRBD1 | TRBJ1-5 | TRBV5-5 | few | CASSRDRGLYQPQHF | TGTGCCAGCAGCCGGGACAGGGGGCTCTATCAGCCCCAGCATTTT
TRBD1 | TRBJ1-2 | TRBV19 | - | CASRQGGGSGGYTF | TGTGCCAGTCGACAGGGAGGGGGTTCGGGCGGCTACACCTTC
TRBD2 | TRBJ2-1 | TRBV7-9 | - | CASSLAGRINVEQFF | TGTGCCAGCAGCCTAGCGGGGCGTATCAATGTGGAGCAGTTCTTC
TRBD2 | TRBJ2-5 | TRBV5-1 | - | CASSPWGSGGEETQYF | TGCGCCAGCAGCCCCTGGGGTAGCGGGGGCGAAGAGACCCAGTACTTC
- | TRBJ1-3 | TRBV6-5 | - | CASRVTDSGNTIYF | TGTGCCAGCAGGGTTACAGACTCTGGAAACACCATATATTTT
- | TRBJ2-5 | TRBV28 | - | CASSSPAGSGHETQYF | TGTGCCAGCAGTTCCCCCGCGGGTAGTGGCCACGAGACCCAGTACTTC
- | TRBJ2-3 | TRBV6-1 | - | CASSEEGSSGHTDTQYF | TGTGCCAGCAGTGAAGAGGGCAGCTCGGGACACACAGATACGCAGTATTTT
- | TRBJ1-4 | TRBV28 | many | CASLGLASFNEKLFF | TGTGCCAGCCTCGGATTAGCGTCCTTTAATGAAAAACTGTTTTTT
- | TRBJ1-6 | TRBV4-1 | - | CASSQDITVNNSPLHF | TGCGCCAGCAGCCAAGATATCACCGTGAATAATTCACCCCTCCACTTT